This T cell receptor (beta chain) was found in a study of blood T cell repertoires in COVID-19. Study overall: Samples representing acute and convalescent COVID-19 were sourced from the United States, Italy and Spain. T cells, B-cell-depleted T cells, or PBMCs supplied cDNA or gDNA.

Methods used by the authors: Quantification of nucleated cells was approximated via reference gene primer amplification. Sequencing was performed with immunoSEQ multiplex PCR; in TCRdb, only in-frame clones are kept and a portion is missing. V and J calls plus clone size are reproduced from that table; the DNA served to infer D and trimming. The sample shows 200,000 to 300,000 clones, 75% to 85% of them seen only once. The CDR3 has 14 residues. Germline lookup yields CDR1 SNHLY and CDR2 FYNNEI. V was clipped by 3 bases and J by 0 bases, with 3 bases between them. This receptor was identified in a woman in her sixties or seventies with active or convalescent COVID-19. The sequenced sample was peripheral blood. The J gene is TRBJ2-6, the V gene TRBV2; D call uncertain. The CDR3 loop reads CASSDGSGANVLTF. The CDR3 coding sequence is TGTGCCAGCAGTGACGGCTCTGGGGCCAACGTCCTGACTTTC.